The entry below describes one TCR beta chain. The antigen is unknown. V lost 2 bases, J lost 13 bases, and 7 bases stayed unmatched. The CDR3 is 13 amino acids. Germline V gene lookup returns CDR1 MNHEY and CDR2 SVGAGI. With a J-beta primer mix and a sample-barcoded 5' primer, a second PCR ran 7 to 11 cycles. TCRdb processed the 5' RACE reads anew with MiXCR; each CDR3 protein has one entry. The sample yields roughly 800,000 distinct CDR3 sequences, 58% seen once. The sample belongs to a study of blood T cells in healthy people across ages. Extractions gave at least 5.5 micrograms of total RNA per sample. General observations from the study: Per million T cells, TCR beta diversity dropped about linearly as age rose. Using unsorted PBMCs precluded a conclusive naive versus antigen-experienced comparison.

The TCR was taken from a young man in good health. Sequenced material: blood. The chain links TRBV6-5 to TRBJ2-4; TRBD2 matches at 8 bases. The CDR3, as DNA: TGTGCCAGCAGTTACGCACAAGAGCGGGAGCAGTACTTC. This codes for CASSYAQEREQYF.